Listed here is a single T cell receptor beta chain. Its cognate antigen has yet to be identified. It has no much larger one-base neighbor in the sample; base qualities were not kept. CDR1 MDHEN and CDR2 SYDVKM were looked up in the germline V gene. The junction shows trimming of 11 bases on V and 4 bases on J, and the gene matches do not reach 5 bases of it. Reading from cysteine to phenylalanine, the CDR3 counts 13 amino acids. Only CDR3 DNA remains: 39 bases, in frame from the first base. Healthy HIV-negative adults with no recently reported acute infections or vaccinations were included as donors. Only Caucasian adults living in Nashville, Tennessee, USA were represented among the donors. Magnetic negative selection was used to enrich CD4+ T cells, after which naive cells were positively selected on CD45RA and the negative fraction became the memory subset. Blood was collected by leukapheresis, and PBMCs were isolated by Ficoll-Histopaque density gradient centrifugation and then cryopreserved in liquid nitrogen vapor phase. Analytical flow cytometry was used to check the purity and quantity of each magnetically sorted T cell population. Genomic DNA was isolated from each sorted fraction and quantified by UV absorbance on a Nanodrop 2000c.

The sample is drawn from a study of shared clonotypes between healthy human individuals (TCRdb year 2020). Describing the broader study: Two women and three men aged 18 to 49 years were included in the cohort. For each donor, CD4 naive and CD4 memory were each given three plates, CD8 naive was given two plates, and CD8 memory was given one plate. To estimate repertoire size and how much clonotype sharing occurs between individuals, the study deeply sequenced the blood TCR repertoires of 4 to 6 healthy adults. Different laboratories and diverse techniques were used to prepare libraries and sequence TCR repertoires, to increase sequencing depth and limit assay-specific biases. Per donor, leukapheresis produced somewhere between about 0.8 and 9 billion PBMCs.

Using the deep immunoSEQ assay, multiplex PCR amplified TCR CDR3 regions from genomic DNA. For each cell subset, the extracted genomic DNA was distributed evenly across all wells of several immunoSEQ 96-well plates, and each plate served as one replicate. For sorted subsets, each replicate PCR was loaded with around 220 ng genomic DNA, equivalent to about 33,000 T cell genomes. Purified libraries were quantified with a Qubit 3.0 fluorometer, sized on a Bioanalyzer 2100, and re-quantified with the KAPA Library Quantification kit. A separate single-read 150-cycle Illumina NextSeq 550 flow cell was used to sequence each immunoSEQ 96-well plate. Per the original workflow: Because the immunoSEQ output included only junctional sequences and no quality scores, the filtering could not be the same as the filtering used for full-length reads. Sequences were annotated with PyIR, a Python wrapper for IgBLAST v1.9, and V/J genes and CDR3 were assigned using IMGT germline references. Reads were removed for weak V/J assignments (E-value above 1e-6), missing CDR3, stop codons, out-of-frame junctions, or ambiguous translated residues. A V3J clonotype was defined by an identical inferred V gene, J gene, and CDR3 amino acid sequence. The percentage overlap between two repertoires was calculated by dividing the number of shared unique clonotypes by the size of the smaller repertoire. Richness of each repertoire was evaluated using RTK rarefaction, the Chao1 estimator, and Recon v2.1 estimates of unobserved clonotypes. Generation probabilities for all TCRbeta clonotypes obtained by the gDNA method from a handful of donors were computed using OLGA. Held by TCRdb, this immuneACCESS table contains in-frame sequences only and omits some clones. Under half of the omission traces to an unresolved V gene where checked; the cause of the rest is unknown. D and trimming were read from the DNA, whereas the V and J calls and clone size are those reported in that table. The sample includes more than 1 million clones, with 70% to 80% observed a single time. Approximately 0.5% of the sample belongs to the ten largest clones.

Here is what the overall study found, with its caveats: Naive subsets generally had larger estimated clonotype richness than memory subsets. Based on pairwise subsampling, the degree of clonotype sharing among donors was expected to be affected by sequencing depth. Across a handful of donors, about 5% of naive CD4, 3% to 3.5% of naive CD8, around 2.5% of memory CD4, and about 0.4% of memory CD8 clonotypes were shared. The small number of donors limited the genetic and exposure-history diversity represented. Sampling was restricted to blood, and TCR repertoires in tissue are likely to differ from TCR repertoires in blood. Higher generation probabilities were observed for clonotypes shared by all four sorted-subset donors than for non-shared clonotypes. Even with the large sequencing depth, rarefaction of the sorted-subset datasets indicated that sequencing was incomplete.

The sample comprised memory CD4+ T cells from PBMCs. This sample's cell subset or site label indicates: CD45RA-negative fraction. This chain is built from TRBV28 and TRBJ2-7, and 13 junction bases match TRBD2. The clonotype was recovered from a man between 18 and 29 years old in good health. Some clones in this sample may be carry-over from other donors' samples. The CDR3 corresponds to CAGRTSGSYEQYF. The DNA reads TGTGCCGGGAGGACTAGCGGGAGTTACGAGCAGTACTTC.